Shown below are 3 T cell receptor beta chains from a single sample sequenced in a study of blood T cell repertoires in COVID-19. The assay was immunoSEQ multiplex PCR, and TCRdb's table has in-frame clones only and misses some. The table records about 36,000 clones, about three quarters of them present only once. The sample was peripheral blood. The receptors were gathered from a man in his 70s with COVID-19, enrolled during active disease.

V and J are TRBV27 and TRBJ2-3; D possibly corresponds to TRBD2 (6 bases). The V gene lost 5 bases and the J gene lost 0 bases, with 15 bases spanning the gap. CDR1 and CDR2 from the germline V gene are MNHEY and SMNVEV (reference sequence). The CDR3 loop spans 16 amino acids. The CDR3 reads CASSPRGTRSTDTQYF. CDR3 nucleotide sequence: TGTGCCAGCAGTCCGCGGGGTACACGTAGCACAGATACGCAGTATTTT.

This chain joins TRBV3-1 (or the pseudogene TRBV3-2) and TRBJ1-3; 8 bases are shared with TRBD1. V shed 5 bases, J shed 0 bases, and the junction held 12 bases outside the gene matches. The CDR3 is made up of 18 amino acids. Germline CDR1 reads LGHDT; CDR2 reads YNNKEL (reference sequence). As DNA, the CDR3 is TGTGCCAGCAGCAAACGGACAGGGACTAACCTCTCTGGAAACACCATATATTTT. The encoded protein is CASSKRTGTNLSGNTIYF.

The chain employs TRBV5-1 and TRBJ1-3; D perhaps matches TRBD1 (5 bases). Germline V CDR1 and CDR2: SGHRS, YFSETQ. Trimming left V 4 bases short and J 1 base short, with 12 bases between. CDR3 length equals 15 residues. The CDR3 here is CASSVQASSGNTIYF. In DNA form, the CDR3 reads TGCGCCAGCAGCGTACAGGCATCGTCTGGAAACACCATATATTTT.